The 24 T cell receptor beta chains in this list originate from one sample, sequenced in a study of cytomegalovirus exposure and HLA in healthy donors. PCR was performed using 60 Vbeta and 13 Jbeta primers. The table came from immunoSEQ multiplex PCR; TCRdb's copy has only in-frame clones and leaves some out. The sample table includes 150,000 or so clones. The sample consisted of PBMCs. The receptors stem from a woman aged 50 to 65 in good health and CMV-seronegative.

This sequence joins TRBV19 and TRBJ2-1, with 9 bases identical to TRBD2. This CDR3 has 13 amino acids. Germline V gene lookup returns CDR1 LNHDA and CDR2 SQIVND (reference sequence). The V gene end was trimmed by 7 bases and the J gene end by 4 bases; junction bases not matched to a gene: 2. The DNA for the CDR3 is TGTGCCAGTAAGGGACTAGCATACAATGAGCAGTTCTTC. It encodes CASKGLAYNEQFF.

The V gene is TRBV6-5, the J gene TRBJ1-5; TRBD1 matches 7 bases. This CDR3 is built from 13 residues. The V gene end was trimmed by 6 bases and the J gene end by 4 bases; junction bases not matched to a gene: 3. Germline V gene sequence: CDR1 MNHEY, CDR2 SVGAGI. CDR3 loop: CASSMTGNQPQHF. CDR3 DNA: TGTGCCAGCAGCATGACAGGGAATCAGCCCCAGCATTTT.

The chain combines TRBV7-9 with TRBJ2-7; TRBD2 matches at 7 bases. Trimming at V came to 2 bases and at J to 0 bases, leaving 1 base not matched to a gene. The germline V gene encodes CDR1 SEHNR and CDR2 FQNEAQ (reference sequence). The CDR3 contains 14 residues. In nucleotides, the CDR3 is TGTGCCAGCAGCTTACTAGCGGACTCCTACGAGCAGTACTTC. Amino acid sequence: CASSLLADSYEQYF.

This chain joins TRBV7-2 and TRBJ2-1; D is undetermined. V dropped 3 bases and J dropped 6 bases, with 15 bases sitting between them. CDR1 is SGHTA and CDR2 is FQGNSA in the germline V gene. CDR3 size: 15 residues. The CDR3 loop is CASSFVQLYVNEQFF. The CDR3 DNA follows: TGTGCCAGCAGCTTCGTCCAGTTGTACGTCAATGAGCAGTTCTTC.

The chain joins TRBV6-5 to TRBJ2-7, with TRBD2 as a possible D gene (6 bases). Trimming removed 7 bases from V and 1 base from J, with 14 bases in between. Per the germline V gene, CDR1 is MNHEY and CDR2 is SVGAGI. CDR3 length: 14 amino acids. DNA of the CDR3: TGTGCCAGCACTTGGGGGGACGGGTCCTACGAGCAGTACTTC. Translating gives CASTWGDGSYEQYF.

The chain has TRBV4-3 and TRBJ2-7; D might be TRBD2 (5 bases). This CDR3 contains 13 residues. V was cut by 1 base and J by 2 bases, with 6 bases left in between. The germline CDR1 and CDR2 sequences are LGHNA and YSLEER. This chain's CDR3 is CASSQGRAYEQYF. The CDR3 DNA reads TGCGCCAGCAGCCAAGGGCGGGCCTACGAGCAGTACTTC.

V and J are TRBV30 and TRBJ2-7; D might be TRBD2 (6 bases). The CDR3 is 13 residues long. V was clipped by 3 bases and J by 3 bases, with 12 bases between them. Germline CDR1 is GTSNPN and CDR2 is SVGIG (reference sequence). The CDR3 coding sequence is TGTGCCTGGAGCGGAGGGAGAGACTACGAGCAGTACTTC. Translated: CAWSGGRDYEQYF.

This chain joins TRBV5-1 and TRBJ2-2; 8 bases align to TRBD1. The CDR3 sequence is 15 residues long. From germline, CDR1 is SGHRS and CDR2 YFSETQ. The junction had 4 bases not matched to a gene; V was cut back by 0 bases and J by 6 bases. The CDR3 DNA sequence: TGCGCCAGCAGCTTGGCGTTACAGGGGGCCGGGGAGCTGTTTTTT. It translates to CASSLALQGAGELFF.

CDR3 sequence: CASTDRGGITEAFF. The CDR3, as DNA: TGTGCCAGCACGGACAGGGGGGGAATCACTGAAGCTTTCTTT. J is TRBJ1-1 and V is TRBV6-5, with 10 bases that match TRBD1. CDR1 and CDR2 from the germline V gene are MNHEY and SVGAGI. The V gene end was trimmed by 7 bases and the J gene end by 4 bases; junction bases not matched to a gene: 6. This CDR3 is built from 14 residues.

The genes are TRBV7-9 and TRBJ1-2; no definite D call. Deletions cut 1 base from V and 0 bases from J, with 6 bases between. This CDR3 is 14 amino acids long. The germline gives CDR1 SEHNR, CDR2 FQNEAQ (reference sequence). DNA of the CDR3: TGTGCCAGCAGCTTAGTGGCGGCTAACTATGGCTACACCTTC. This sequence encodes CASSLVAANYGYTF.

The V and J genes are TRBV30 and TRBJ1-4; D might be TRBD1 (6 bases). With 2 bases removed from V and 10 bases from J, the gap between germline ends came to 11 bases. This CDR3 spans 12 amino acids. Germline loops: CDR1 GTSNPN, CDR2 SVGIG (reference sequence). The CDR3 DNA reads TGTGCCTGGAGTCCGGGGACAACAAAACTGTTTTTT. Translated, it gives CAWSPGTTKLFF.

This sequence joins TRBV20-1 and TRBJ2-5; D remains ambiguous. The CDR3 extends over 10 amino acids. CDR1 and CDR2 (germline): DFQATT, SNEGSKA (reference sequence). Trimming left V 3 bases short and J 6 bases short, with 5 bases between. CDR3 DNA: TGCAGTGCTAGTGACAAGACCCAGTACTTC. Translating gives CSASDKTQYF.

The V gene is TRBV18, the J gene TRBJ2-7; possibly TRBD1 for D (7 bases). The germline gives CDR1 KGHSH, CDR2 LQKENI. CDR3 length: 14 amino acids. V was shortened by 8 bases and J by 6 bases, with 20 bases between the two germline ends. CDR3 amino acids: CASHETGTAGEQYF. The CDR3 coding sequence is TGTGCCAGCCACGAGACCGGGACAGCGGGCGAGCAGTACTTC.

The chain has TRBV5-1 and TRBJ2-2, with 7 positions matching TRBD2. Germline values: CDR1 SGHRS, CDR2 YFSETQ. CDR3 size: 15 residues. After removal of 4 bases from V and 5 bases from J, the junction contained 8 bases not matched to a gene. CDR3 loop: CASSPPAGPTGELFF. The CDR3 nucleotides are TGCGCCAGCAGCCCCCCAGCGGGACCTACCGGGGAGCTGTTTTTT.

The chain joins TRBV19 to TRBJ1-3; the match to TRBD1 covers 7 bases. The CDR3 has 14 amino acids. Per the germline V gene, CDR1 is LNHDA and CDR2 is SQIVND (reference sequence). Trimming at V came to 7 bases and at J to 0 bases, leaving 3 bases not matched to a gene. CDR3 protein: CASIRDSSGNTIYF. The CDR3 bases are TGTGCCAGTATCCGGGACAGCTCTGGAAACACCATATATTTT.

The chain links TRBV29-1 to TRBJ2-1, with D hard to call. Trimming stripped 5 bases from V and 4 bases from J, with 15 bases between. Germline CDR1 is SQVTM and CDR2 is ANQGSEA. This CDR3 has 14 residues. The CDR3 loop reads CSVLRTESYNEQFF. The CDR3 region has the DNA TGCAGCGTTCTCAGAACGGAGTCGTACAATGAGCAGTTCTTC.

Concerning this clone: Other nucleotide sequences in the sample specify the same CDR3. The chain recombines TRBV10-3 with TRBJ2-5, with D tentatively TRBD2 (6 bases). V gave up 0 bases and J gave up 2 bases, with 10 bases separating them. The CDR3 length is 15 residues. Germline V CDR1 and CDR2: ENHRY, SYGVKD. CDR3 in DNA: TGTGCCATCAGTGAGTCGCGGGGTCTGCAAGAGACCCAGTACTTC. Translated, it gives CAISESRGLQETQYF.

The chain has TRBV4-1 and TRBJ2-7, with 10 bases fitting TRBD1. The CDR3 contains 15 residues. From germline, CDR1 is MGHRA and CDR2 YSYEKL. Trimming removed 1 base from V and 4 bases from J; junction bases left unmatched: 4. For the CDR3, the DNA is TGCGCCAGCAGCCAAGGGGGACAGGGGCATTACGAGCAGTACTTC. Its protein is CASSQGGQGHYEQYF.

The rearrangement uses TRBV5-1 and TRBJ2-2, with a tentative D call TRBD1 (5 bases). The CDR3 loop spans 15 amino acids. Germline lookup yields CDR1 SGHRS and CDR2 YFSETQ. Trimming took off 2 bases at V and 5 bases at J, with 13 bases between the two ends. CDR3 region: CASSFGAGITGELFF. CDR3 DNA sequence: TGCGCCAGCAGCTTTGGAGCAGGGATTACCGGGGAGCTGTTTTTT.

The V call is TRBV4-2, the J call TRBJ2-5; D call uncertain. This CDR3 has 13 amino acids. The ends were cut back, 0 bases at V and 1 base at J, with 3 bases in the middle. Germline V lookup: CDR1 LGHNA, CDR2 YNFKEQ. CDR3: CASSQDRQETQYF. In nucleotides, the CDR3 is TGTGCCAGCAGCCAAGATCGCCAAGAGACCCAGTACTTC.

The chain recombines TRBV2 with TRBJ1-5; no clear D. The CDR3 loop spans 13 amino acids. CDR1 and CDR2 from the germline V gene are SNHLY and FYNNEI. Trimming took off 4 bases at V and 8 bases at J, with 12 bases between the two ends. The CDR3 spells CASSVRQIEPQHF. In DNA, the CDR3 is TGTGCCAGCAGTGTCAGGCAGATTGAGCCCCAGCATTTT.

J is TRBJ2-5 and V is TRBV11-3, with a weak D call TRBD1 (6 bases). V shed 0 bases and J shed 0 bases, with 11 bases lying between them. Germline V gene lookup returns CDR1 SGHNT and CDR2 YENEEA. The CDR3 consists of 16 residues. In DNA form, the CDR3 reads TGTGCCAGCAGCTTAGATCCCCAGGGGTACCAAGAGACCCAGTACTTC. It encodes CASSLDPQGYQETQYF.

The chain carries TRBV5-1 and TRBJ2-2; D possibly corresponds to TRBD2 (6 bases). The CDR3 consists of 13 residues. V gave up 0 bases and J gave up 8 bases, with 8 bases separating them. Germline V gives CDR1 SGHRS, CDR2 YFSETQ. The CDR3 DNA follows: TGCGCCAGCAGCTTGGAAGCGGGTGGGGAGCTGTTTTTT. Protein product: CASSLEAGGELFF.

The V and J genes are TRBV19 and TRBJ2-5; 14 bases align to TRBD2. The CDR3 contains 16 residues. In germline, CDR1 is LNHDA, CDR2 SQIVND (reference sequence). V shed 5 bases and J 1 base; nucleotides not matched to a gene: 3. CDR3 bases: TGTGCCAGTAGTGCCGGACTAGCGGGGGGCCAAGAGACCCAGTACTTC. This codes for CASSAGLAGGQETQYF.